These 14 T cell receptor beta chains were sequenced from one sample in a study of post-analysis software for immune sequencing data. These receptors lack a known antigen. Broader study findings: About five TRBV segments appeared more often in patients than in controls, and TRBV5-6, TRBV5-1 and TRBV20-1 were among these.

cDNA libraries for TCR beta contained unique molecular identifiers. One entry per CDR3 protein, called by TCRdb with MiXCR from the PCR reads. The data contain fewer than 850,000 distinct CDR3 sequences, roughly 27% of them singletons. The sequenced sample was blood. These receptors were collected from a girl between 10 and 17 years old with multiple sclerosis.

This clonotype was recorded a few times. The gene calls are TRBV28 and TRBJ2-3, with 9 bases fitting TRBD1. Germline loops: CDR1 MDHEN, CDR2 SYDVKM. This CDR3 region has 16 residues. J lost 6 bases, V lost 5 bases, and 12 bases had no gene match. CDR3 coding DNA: TGTGCCAGCAGTAAGGACAGGGGAGGGCTGGCGGATACGCAGTATTTT. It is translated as CASSKDRGGLADTQYF.

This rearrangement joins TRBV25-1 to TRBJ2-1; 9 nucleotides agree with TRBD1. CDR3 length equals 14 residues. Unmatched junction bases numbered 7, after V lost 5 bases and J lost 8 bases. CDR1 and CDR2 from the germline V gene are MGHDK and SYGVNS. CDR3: CASSKPGQGYEQFF. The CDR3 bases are TGTGCCAGCAGTAAACCGGGACAGGGATATGAGCAGTTCTTC. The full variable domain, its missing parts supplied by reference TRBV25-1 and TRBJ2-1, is EADIYQTPRYLVIGTGKKITLECSQTMGHDKMYWYQQDPGMELHLIHYSYGVNSTEKGDLSSESTVSRIRTEHFPLTLESARPSHTSQYLCASSKPGQGYEQFFGPGTRLTVL.

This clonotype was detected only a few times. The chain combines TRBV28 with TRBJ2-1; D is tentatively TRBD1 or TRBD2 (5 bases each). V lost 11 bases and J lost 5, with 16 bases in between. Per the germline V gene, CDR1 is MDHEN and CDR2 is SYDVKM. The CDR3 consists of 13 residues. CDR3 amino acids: CASTGGTDNEQFF. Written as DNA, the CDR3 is TGTGCCTCCACCGGTGGGACGGACAATGAGCAGTTCTTC.

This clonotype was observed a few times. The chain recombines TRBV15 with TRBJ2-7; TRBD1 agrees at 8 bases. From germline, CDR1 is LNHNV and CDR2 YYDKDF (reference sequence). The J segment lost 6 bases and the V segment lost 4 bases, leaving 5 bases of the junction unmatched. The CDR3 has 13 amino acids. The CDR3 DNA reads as TGTGCCACCAGCACACACAGGGGGACCGAGCAGTACTTC. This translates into CATSTHRGTEQYF. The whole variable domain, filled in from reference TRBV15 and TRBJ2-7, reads DAMVIQNPRYQVTQFGKPVTLSCSQTLNHNVMYWYQQKSSQAPKLLFHYYDKDFNNEADTPDNFQSRRPNTSFCFLDIRSPGLGDTAMYLCATSTHRGTEQYFGPGTRLTVT.

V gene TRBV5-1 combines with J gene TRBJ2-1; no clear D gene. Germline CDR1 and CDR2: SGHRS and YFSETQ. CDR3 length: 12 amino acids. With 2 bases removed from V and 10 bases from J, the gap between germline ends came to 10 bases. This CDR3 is CASSLTNVEQFF. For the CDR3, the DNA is TGCGCCAGCAGCTTAACCAACGTGGAGCAGTTCTTC.

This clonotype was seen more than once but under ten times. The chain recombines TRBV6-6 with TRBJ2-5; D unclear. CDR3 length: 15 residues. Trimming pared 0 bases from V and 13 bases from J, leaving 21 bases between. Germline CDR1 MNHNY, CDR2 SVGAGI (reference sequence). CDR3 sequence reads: CASSYSMAPPNPGYF. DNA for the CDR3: TGTGCCAGCAGTTACTCGATGGCTCCCCCCAACCCCGGGTACTTC.

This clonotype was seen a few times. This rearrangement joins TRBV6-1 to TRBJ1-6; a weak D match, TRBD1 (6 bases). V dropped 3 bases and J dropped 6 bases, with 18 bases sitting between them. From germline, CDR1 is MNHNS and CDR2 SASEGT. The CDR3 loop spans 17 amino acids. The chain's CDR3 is CASSDFGARGLNSPLHF. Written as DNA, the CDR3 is TGTGCCAGCAGTGATTTCGGGGCCAGGGGTCTTAATTCACCCCTCCACTTT.

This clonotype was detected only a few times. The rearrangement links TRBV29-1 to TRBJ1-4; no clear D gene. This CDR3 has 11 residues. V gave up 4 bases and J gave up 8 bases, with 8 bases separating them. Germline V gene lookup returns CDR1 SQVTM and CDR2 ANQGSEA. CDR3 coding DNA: TGCAGCGTTGGCACCCTCGAAAAACTGTTTTTT. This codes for CSVGTLEKLFF.

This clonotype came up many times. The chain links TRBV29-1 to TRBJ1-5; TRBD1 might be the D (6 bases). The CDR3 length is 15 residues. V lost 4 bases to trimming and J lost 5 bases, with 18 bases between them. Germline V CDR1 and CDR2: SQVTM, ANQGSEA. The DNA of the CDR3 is TGCAGCGTTGCATTCCAGGGGTCTCCGGATCAGCCCCAGCATTTT. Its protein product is CSVAFQGSPDQPQHF.

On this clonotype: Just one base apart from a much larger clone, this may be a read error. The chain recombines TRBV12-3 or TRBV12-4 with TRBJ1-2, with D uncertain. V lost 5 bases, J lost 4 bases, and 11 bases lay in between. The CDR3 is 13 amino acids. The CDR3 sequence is CASSVWAGYGYTF. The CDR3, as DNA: TGTGCCAGCAGTGTATGGGCCGGCTATGGCTACACCTTC.

The CDR3: CSARDTGELFF. The CDR3, as DNA: TGCAGCGCCCGTGACACCGGGGAGCTGTTTTTT. The chain carries TRBV29-1 and TRBJ2-2, with D hard to call. Per the germline V gene, CDR1 is SQVTM and CDR2 is ANQGSEA. This CDR3 comprises 11 residues. V dropped 7 bases and J dropped 3 bases, with 6 bases sitting between them.

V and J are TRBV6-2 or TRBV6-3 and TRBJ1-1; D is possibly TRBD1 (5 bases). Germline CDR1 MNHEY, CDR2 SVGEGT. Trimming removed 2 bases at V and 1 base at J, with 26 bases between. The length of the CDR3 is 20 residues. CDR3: CASSYPITVTEGQTNTEAFF. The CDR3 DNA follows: TGTGCCAGCAGTTACCCCATTACAGTTACAGAGGGGCAAACGAACACTGAAGCTTTCTTT.

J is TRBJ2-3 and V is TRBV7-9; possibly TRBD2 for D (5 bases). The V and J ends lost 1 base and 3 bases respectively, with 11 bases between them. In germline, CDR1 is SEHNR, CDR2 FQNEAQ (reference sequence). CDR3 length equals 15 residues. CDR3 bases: TGTGCCAGCAGCTTAGGAGGCGGACTGACAGATACGCAGTATTTT. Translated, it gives CASSLGGGLTDTQYF.

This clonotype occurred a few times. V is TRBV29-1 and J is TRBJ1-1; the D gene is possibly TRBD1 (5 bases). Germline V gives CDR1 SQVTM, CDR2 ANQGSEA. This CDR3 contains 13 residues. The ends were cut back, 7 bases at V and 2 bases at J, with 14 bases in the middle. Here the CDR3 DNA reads TGCAGCGGACGGGGGAGCCTAAACACTGAAGCTTTCTTT. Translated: CSGRGSLNTEAFF.